This T cell receptor beta chain was retrieved from a study of cytomegalovirus exposure and HLA in healthy donors. Study results and caveats: Several of the most significant clusters appeared linked to common viral pathogens, based on a later analysis. Being indistinguishable, some V segments were excluded, TRBV6-2 and TRBV6-3 among them. With high specificity and sensitivity, the classifier reportedly diagnosed cytomegalovirus status.

The V segment lost 4 bases and the J segment 6 bases; nucleotides outside the gene matches: 5. CDR3 length: 13 amino acids. The germline CDR1 and CDR2 sequences are SGHVS and FNYEAQ. Regarding this clone: Its antigen is undetermined.

The PCR was carried out with 60 Vbeta primers and 13 Jbeta primers. Measured with immunoSEQ multiplex PCR; TCRdb has only the in-frame clones, and not every one. The sample yields around 140,000 clones, around 82% seen once. Sequencing was carried out using PBMCs. The chain combines TRBV7-6 with TRBJ2-7; TRBD2 matches at 8 bases. This TCR came from a man aged 18 to 30 in good health and CMV-seropositive. This CDR3 reads CASSSSGLGEQYF. CDR3 nucleotide sequence: TGTGCCAGCAGCTCGTCGGGACTAGGCGAGCAGTACTTC.